The source of this T cell receptor (beta chain) is a study of OX40 agonist ivuxolimab in advanced cancers. The wider study: Males comprised 82.7% of the group, whose mean age was approximately 62 years (range roughly 20 to 90).

Notes on the study in general: Dosing at 0.1 to 3.0 mg/kg was accompanied by clonal expansion of CD4+ and CD8+ blood T cells by week 6.

The V and J ends lost 7 bases and 4 bases respectively, with 15 bases between them. Germline lookup yields CDR1 SEHNR and CDR2 FQNEAQ (reference sequence). The CDR3 sequence is 14 residues long. Comment on this clone: As yet, its antigen is unknown.

A history of autoimmune disease or systemic immunosuppression excluded patients. Sequenced by immunoSEQ multiplex PCR; TCRdb stores in-frame clones only, minus some. The data show about 82,000 clones, 85% seen once. This rearrangement joins TRBV7-9 to TRBJ2-3; D is uncertain. The clonotype comes from an adult with an advanced solid tumor such as melanoma, head and neck, liver or kidney cancer. The starting material was CD4+ or CD8+ T cells sorted from blood, obtained in a trial of the OX40 agonist ivuxolimab. The CDR3 coding sequence is TGTGCCAGCATCCCCCACGTGATTTCAGATACGCAGTATTTT. It codes for CASIPHVISDTQYF.